A single sample gave rise to the 6 T cell receptor beta chains below, sequenced in a study of CD8 T cells in Susac syndrome. Reverse transcription of about 0.45 to 1 ug RNA was carried out with random hexamers. TCRdb reanalysed the immunoSEQ multiplex PCR reads using MiXCR and keeps one entry per CDR3 protein. Of tens of thousands of distinct CDR3 sequences in the sample, 96% were seen once. Sequencing was performed on CD4+ T cells from PBMCs. The origin of the receptors is a human donor with multiple sclerosis.

The chain carries TRBV10-3 and TRBJ1-2; 10 bases fit TRBD1. The junction had 4 bases not matched to a gene; V was cut back by 4 bases and J by 11 bases. Germline-derived CDR1 and CDR2 are ENHRY and SYGVKD. CDR3 length equals 12 residues. CDR3 in DNA: TGTGCCATCAGTGTGGGACAGGGGTTATACACCTTC. Its protein product is CAISVGQGLYTF.

The gene calls are TRBV12-3 or TRBV12-4 and TRBJ1-6, with TRBD1 matching over 7 bases. The CDR3 is made up of 15 amino acids. Losses at the gene ends were 6 bases for V and 6 bases for J; bases not matched to a gene: 8. The CDR3 nucleotides are TGTGCCAGCAGCCCTAATACAGGGGTTAATTCACCCCTCCACTTT. Its translation: CASSPNTGVNSPLHF.

This chain uses TRBV28 with TRBJ2-3, with TRBD1 as a possible D gene (6 bases). This CDR3 is 14 amino acids long. CDR1 and CDR2 from the germline V gene are MDHEN and SYDVKM. V was pared by 2 bases and J by 4 bases, with 10 bases between. This chain's CDR3 is CASSLAAGADTQYF. In nucleotides, the CDR3 is TGTGCCAGCAGTTTAGCTGCAGGGGCAGATACGCAGTATTTT.

The rearrangement uses TRBV5-1 and TRBJ1-1; TRBD1 might be the D (6 bases). The CDR3 is 17 amino acids. Trimming took off 0 bases at V and 1 base at J, with 16 bases between the two ends. Germline V gene data show CDR1 as SGHRS and CDR2 as YFSETQ. The CDR3 here is CASSLDGGGWRNTEAFF. CDR3 DNA sequence: TGCGCCAGCAGCTTGGACGGGGGCGGATGGCGGAACACTGAAGCTTTCTTT.

CDR3 region: CASSRQRANTGELFF. In DNA form, the CDR3 reads TGTGCCAGCAGTCGACAGAGAGCGAACACCGGGGAGCTGTTTTTT. V usage is TRBV12-3 or TRBV12-4 and J usage is TRBJ2-2; weak D call: TRBD1 (5 bases). V was cut by 5 bases and J by 0 bases, with 10 bases left in between. The CDR3 runs 15 residues.

V and J are TRBV12-3 or TRBV12-4 and TRBJ2-1; 7 bases are shared with TRBD2. CDR3 length: 16 amino acids. Trimming at V came to 6 bases and at J to 0 bases, leaving 8 bases not matched to a gene. The CDR3 DNA is TGTGCCAGCAGCTACGCGGGGAGGGCCTCCTACAATGAGCAGTTCTTC. This codes for CASSYAGRASYNEQFF.